These 18 T cell receptor beta chains originate from one sample sequenced in a study of blood T cell repertoires in COVID-19. TCRdb's table, derived via immunoSEQ multiplex PCR, lists solely in-frame clones and lacks some. The data hold 81,000 or so clones, with approximately 92% observed a single time. Sequenced sample: peripheral blood. The origin of the receptors is a woman aged 55-70 years with active COVID-19.

The V and J genes are TRBV6-5 and TRBJ1-2; 7 bases line up with TRBD1. The germline CDR1 and CDR2 sequences are MNHEY and SVGAGI. Germline trimming cut 7 bases from V and 2 bases from J; bases unmatched to any gene: 10. This CDR3 spans 15 amino acids. As DNA, the CDR3 is TGTGCCAGCACCTCACGAGGGGGACAGAACTATGGCTACACCTTC. Translation: CASTSRGGQNYGYTF.

The chain recombines TRBV6-2 or TRBV6-3 with TRBJ2-5; TRBD2 aligns across 7 bases. Germline V gene sequence: CDR1 MNHEY, CDR2 SVGEGT. There are 18 residues in the CDR3. J gave up 0 bases and V 2 bases, and 12 bases lay outside the gene matches. The CDR3: CASSYRRAASGYQETQYF. CDR3 sequence (DNA): TGTGCCAGCAGTTACAGGAGGGCGGCTAGCGGATACCAAGAGACCCAGTACTTC.

V gene TRBV24-1 combines with J gene TRBJ2-1; the match to TRBD2 covers 10 bases. This CDR3 is 16 amino acids long. Germline CDR1 reads KGHDR; CDR2 reads SFDVKD. The V segment lost 4 bases and the J segment 8 bases; nucleotides outside the gene matches: 10. The CDR3 DNA reads TGTGCCACCAGTGACTCAGCGGGAGGGCCTTTGTATGAGCAGTTCTTC. It translates to CATSDSAGGPLYEQFF.

The chain combines TRBV19 with TRBJ1-3, with D maybe TRBD1 (6 bases). Trimming pared 4 bases from V and 0 bases from J, leaving 16 bases between. The germline V gene encodes CDR1 LNHDA and CDR2 SQIVND (reference sequence). The CDR3 is 17 amino acids. CDR3 residues: CASSKYRAGDSGNTIYF. DNA of the CDR3: TGTGCCAGTAGTAAATACAGGGCAGGGGACTCTGGAAACACCATATATTTT.

V usage is TRBV19 and J usage is TRBJ2-1; D possibly corresponds to TRBD1 (5 bases). CDR3 length: 15 residues. V shed 2 bases and J shed 5 bases, with 13 bases lying between them. Germline loops: CDR1 LNHDA, CDR2 SQIVND (reference sequence). CDR3 region: CASSISDGAHNEQFF. CDR3 DNA sequence: TGTGCCAGTAGTATATCCGATGGGGCACACAATGAGCAGTTCTTC. The full variable domain, its missing parts supplied by reference TRBV19 and TRBJ2-1, is DGGITQSPKYLFRKEGQNVTLSCEQNLNHDAMYWYRQDPGQGLRLIYYSQIVNDFQKGDIAEGYSVSREKKESFPLTVTSAQKNPTAFYLCASSISDGAHNEQFFGPGTRLTVL.

V and J are TRBV6-1 and TRBJ2-7, with 9 bases identical to TRBD1. The CDR3 has 15 amino acids. V was clipped by 3 bases and J by 4 bases; unmatched bases: 7. Germline-derived CDR1 and CDR2 are MNHNS and SASEGT. The CDR3 sequence is CASSDLGQGPYEQYF. CDR3 sequence (DNA): TGTGCCAGCAGTGATTTGGGACAGGGTCCATACGAGCAGTACTTC.

V is TRBV7-2 and J is TRBJ2-5, with 10 bases that match TRBD1. Germline trimming cut 4 bases from V and 5 bases from J; bases unmatched to any gene: 10. Germline values: CDR1 SGHTA, CDR2 FQGNSA. The CDR3 is made up of 16 amino acids. CDR3 in DNA: TGTGCCAGCAGCTCCACCCGACAGGGGGCCACGGAGACCCAGTACTTC. Its translation: CASSSTRQGATETQYF.

This chain connects TRBV25-1 to TRBJ2-3, with a tentative D call TRBD2 (7 bases). V was cut by 5 bases and J by 0 bases, with 18 bases left in between. This CDR3 is built from 17 residues. CDR1 MGHDK and CDR2 SYGVNS come from the germline V gene. The CDR3, as DNA: TGTGCCAGCAGTCTGCTTGGGGGCGGGGGTAGCACAGATACGCAGTATTTT. Encoded protein: CASSLLGGGGSTDTQYF.

This clone was counted a single time. For the CDR3, the DNA is TGTGCCAGTAGTATAGGACCTAGCAGATCCTACAATGAGCAGTTCTTC. This translates into CASSIGPSRSYNEQFF. The chain combines TRBV19 with TRBJ2-1; a weak D match, TRBD2 (5 bases). This CDR3 has 16 residues. Germline CDR1 is LNHDA and CDR2 is SQIVND (reference sequence). With 1 base removed from V and 1 base from J, the gap between germline ends came to 11 bases.

The DNA of the CDR3 is TGCGCCAGCAGCCGCCGCGCGGAGACCCAGTACTTC. It yields the protein CASSRRAETQYF. This chain joins TRBV5-1 and TRBJ2-5; D unresolved. The germline gives CDR1 SGHRS, CDR2 YFSETQ. CDR3 length: 12 amino acids. Trimming stripped 4 bases from V and 5 bases from J, with 9 bases between.

This clone was observed a single time. The chain employs TRBV28 and TRBJ2-7; D not certain. In germline, CDR1 is MDHEN, CDR2 SYDVKM. V dropped 0 bases and J dropped 3 bases, with 15 bases sitting between them. The CDR3 contains 16 residues. In DNA form, the CDR3 reads TGTGCCAGCAGTTTATGGGCAGTCCCAGTAATCTACGAGCAGTACTTC. Translated, it gives CASSLWAVPVIYEQYF.

The rearrangement joins TRBV11-2 to TRBJ2-7, with D tentatively TRBD2 (5 bases). Germline CDR1 reads SGHAT; CDR2 reads FQNNGV. V lost 0 bases and J 8 bases, leaving 11 bases between the germline ends. The CDR3 has 13 amino acids. CDR3: CASSLESLAKQYF. CDR3 DNA sequence: TGTGCCAGCAGCTTAGAGAGCCTAGCAAAGCAGTACTTC.

The J gene is TRBJ2-2, the V gene TRBV6-7; 7 bases fit TRBD1. TRBV6-7 falls under the ORF class, with uncertain function. This CDR3 spans 15 amino acids. V shed 9 bases, J shed 0 bases, and the junction held 7 bases outside the gene matches. CDR3 sequence: CARTGTAPNTGELFF. CDR3 DNA sequence: TGTGCCAGAACCGGGACAGCGCCGAACACCGGGGAGCTGTTTTTT.

This chain links TRBV9 with TRBJ2-6; D is unresolved. CDR3 length: 17 amino acids. The germline CDR1 and CDR2 sequences are SGDLS and YYNGEE. Trimming cost V 2 bases and J 0 bases, with 12 bases left between them. In nucleotides, the CDR3 is TGTGCCAGCAGCGTTAGGAGTGTCCCCTCTGGGGCCAACGTCCTGACTTTC. Amino acids: CASSVRSVPSGANVLTF. The full variable domain, its missing parts supplied by reference TRBV9 and TRBJ2-6, is DSGVTQTPKHLITATGQRVTLRCSPRSGDLSVYWYQQSLDQGLQFLIQYYNGEERAKGNILERFSAQQFPDLHSELNLSSLELGDSALYFCASSVRSVPSGANVLTFGAGSRLTVL.

The chain joins TRBV20-1 to TRBJ1-6; D unclear. With 3 bases removed from V and 1 base from J, the gap between germline ends came to 13 bases. Germline lookup yields CDR1 DFQATT and CDR2 SNEGSKA (reference sequence). The CDR3 spans 16 residues. This CDR3 reads CSASSGSLSYNSPLHF. Here the CDR3 DNA reads TGCAGTGCTAGTAGCGGGAGCTTGTCCTATAATTCACCCCTCCACTTT.

CDR3 protein: CASTPGGEGGYTF. CDR3 bases: TGTGCCAGCACCCCTGGAGGGGAGGGGGGCTACACCTTC. V and J are TRBV11-2 and TRBJ1-2, with D possibly matching TRBD1 (5 bases). This CDR3 has 13 amino acids. Deletions cut 7 bases from V and 8 bases from J, with 17 bases between. Germline values: CDR1 SGHAT, CDR2 FQNNGV.

The chain has TRBV5-1 and TRBJ2-1, with TRBD2 matching 11 bases. V was clipped by 4 bases and J by 3 bases; unmatched bases: 6. The germline V gene has CDR1 SGHRS and CDR2 YFSETQ. This CDR3 region has 16 residues. The CDR3 DNA sequence: TGCGCCAGCAGCGGGCGGCTAGCGGGGGGCTACAATGAGCAGTTCTTC. Residues: CASSGRLAGGYNEQFF.

The chain employs TRBV18 and TRBJ1-6, with D possibly being TRBD1 (5 bases). Trimming took 4 bases from V and 8 from J, leaving 18 bases between them. CDR1 is KGHSH, CDR2 LQKENI, per germline. The CDR3 sequence is 16 residues long. In DNA, the CDR3 is TGTGCCAGCTCACGACGTCGGGGGGAAACGGATTCACCCCTCCACTTT. Its protein is CASSRRRGETDSPLHF. Combining the CDR3 with reference TRBV18 and TRBJ1-6 gives the whole variable domain NAGVMQNPRHLVRRRGQEARLRCSPMKGHSHVYWYRQLPEEGLKFMVYLQKENIIDESGMPKERFSAEFPKEGPSILRIQQVVRGDSAAYFCASSRRRGETDSPLHFGNGTRLTVT.